This T cell receptor beta chain was sequenced for a study of blood T cell repertoires in COVID-19. The assay was immunoSEQ multiplex PCR, and TCRdb's table has in-frame clones only and misses some. The table shows 60,000 to 75,000 clones, with approximately 89% occurring only once. With 1 base removed from V and 9 bases from J, the gap between germline ends came to 6 bases. Per germline, CDR1 LGHDT and CDR2 YNNKEL (reference sequence). This CDR3 is built from 12 residues. The sequencing input was peripheral blood. This sequence originates from a woman of 80 years or more with active or convalescent COVID-19. The rearrangement links TRBV3-1 (or the pseudogene TRBV3-2) to TRBJ2-2; the D is unclear. This CDR3 reads CASSQVRRELFF. In DNA, the CDR3 is TGTGCCAGCAGCCAAGTGAGGAGGGAGCTGTTTTTT.